Described below is a single T cell receptor (beta chain) sequence and its context. Antigen specificity is unknown. The CDR3 runs to 13 residues. Germline assignment: CDR1 SGHVS and CDR2 FNYEAQ. Trimming took 2 bases from V and 10 from J; bases not matched to a gene: 4. Tagging with unique molecular identifiers was a feature of the TCR beta cDNA libraries. One entry per CDR3 protein results from TCRdb running MiXCR on the PCR reads. The sample holds 150,000 to 200,000 distinct CDR3 sequences; under 40% are singletons and the top ten take 28%. The data were taken from a study of post-analysis software for immune sequencing data. General study points: Higher frequency in patients than in controls was seen for roughly five TRBV segments, with TRBV5-6, TRBV5-1 and TRBV20-1 among them.

This receptor was identified in a girl aged 5-17 years with multiple sclerosis. The rearrangement joins TRBV7-6 to TRBJ2-1; 8 bases agree with TRBD1. The starting material was blood, obtained after autologous hematopoietic stem cell transplantation. Here the CDR3 reads CASSLKWDREQFF. The CDR3 DNA reads as TGTGCCAGCAGCTTAAAGTGGGACAGGGAGCAGTTCTTC. Variable domain in full (rest from reference TRBV7-6 and TRBJ2-1): GAGVSQSPRYKVTKRGQDVALRCDPISGHVSLYWYRQALGQGPEFLTYFNYEAQQDKSGLPNDRFSAERPEGSISTLTIQRTEQRDSAMYRCASSLKWDREQFFGPGTRLTVL.